This TCR beta chain comes out of a study of cytomegalovirus exposure and HLA in healthy donors. Researchers ran the PCR with 60 Vbeta and 13 Jbeta primers. Sequenced by immunoSEQ multiplex PCR; TCRdb stores in-frame clones only, minus some. The data contain 160,000 or so clones, roughly 82% of them seen just once; the ten biggest clones take up roughly 6.5%. The CDR3 is made up of 11 amino acids. V was clipped by 4 bases and J by 3 bases, with 3 bases between them. Germline CDR1 and CDR2: MNHEY and SVGAGI. Study conclusions and caveats: With high specificity and sensitivity, the classifier reportedly diagnosed cytomegalovirus status. When analyzed later, a missense DCLRE1C variant was found to be linked to TCR beta V- and J-gene trimming. A few CMV-associated chains were confirmed in vitro to be specific for CMV antigens. CMV serostatus was the sole immune exposure information available.

About this clone: Its antigen is currently unknown.

Sequencing was carried out using PBMCs. V usage is TRBV6-5 and J usage is TRBJ1-1; D remains ambiguous. The sequence came from a man in his forties or fifties in good health and CMV-seropositive. The CDR3 loop reads CASSSDTEAFF. As DNA, the CDR3 is TGTGCCAGCAGTTCAGACACTGAAGCTTTCTTT.